This T cell receptor beta chain was profiled in a study of blood T cells in healthy people across ages. Study-level findings and limits: Diversity of TCR beta per million T cells declined in a roughly linear way with age. Leaving the PBMCs unsorted stopped any conclusive comparison of naive versus antigen-experienced cells.

The study isolated at least 6.5 million PBMCs from each sample. Germline CDR1 MNHEY, CDR2 SVGEGT. Losses at the gene ends were 7 bases for V and 5 bases for J; bases not matched to a gene: 13. The CDR3 runs 15 residues. For this clonotype: Its antigen is as yet unknown.

Through a sample-barcoded 5' primer and a J-beta primer mix, a second PCR was run for roughly 6 to 11 cycles. Each cDNA molecule was tagged by a template-switch adaptor that had 12 random nucleotides. One entry per CDR3 protein, called by TCRdb with MiXCR from the 5' RACE reads. The sample lists about 2 million distinct CDR3 sequences, approximately 50% occurring once. Material: blood. The chain carries TRBV6-2 or TRBV6-3 and TRBJ2-5, with 7 bases aligning to TRBD1. The clonotype comes from a woman aged 40 to 49 in good health. CDR3 nucleotide sequence: TGTGCCAGCAACGGGGCAGGGGGTATCTGGGAGACCCAGTACTTC. This translates into CASNGAGGIWETQYF.